Each of the 6 T cell receptor beta chains below was sequenced from the same sample in a study of cytomegalovirus exposure and HLA in healthy donors. The PCR contained 60 Vbeta and 13 Jbeta primers. This table comes from immunoSEQ multiplex PCR, and its TCRdb copy is limited to in-frame clones, with some not included. The data contain about 95,000 clones, over 70% of them seen just once; the ten biggest clones take up 4.5% to 5.5%. The sequenced sample consisted of PBMCs. The source of these receptors is a woman aged 40 to 55 in good health and CMV-seronegative.

A few counts support this clone. The rearrangement links TRBV9 to TRBJ2-3; maybe TRBD1 (6 bases). There are 14 residues in the CDR3. The germline V gene encodes CDR1 SGDLS and CDR2 YYNGEE. V lost 4 bases and J 4 bases, leaving 13 bases between the germline ends. Here the CDR3 reads CASSPMRGSDTQYF. CDR3 bases: TGTGCCAGCAGCCCCATGAGGGGGTCAGATACGCAGTATTTT.

The rearrangement uses TRBV4-1 and TRBJ2-7; the match to TRBD1 covers 8 bases. With V trimmed by 2 bases and J by 4 bases, 4 bases remained unmatched. The V gene's germline CDR1 is MGHRA and CDR2 YSYEKL. CDR3 length equals 14 residues. The CDR3 region is CASSQPTGEYEQYF. Written as DNA, the CDR3 is TGCGCCAGCAGCCAACCGACAGGGGAGTACGAGCAGTACTTC.

This clone was counted once. V gene TRBV9 combines with J gene TRBJ2-5, with 7 bases aligning to TRBD2. V dropped 0 bases and J dropped 5; count of bases not matched to a gene: 7. CDR1 is SGDLS and CDR2 is YYNGEE in the germline V gene. There are 15 residues in the CDR3. CDR3 loop: CASSVAGGGKETQYF. CDR3 DNA sequence: TGTGCCAGCAGCGTAGCGGGCGGGGGAAAGGAGACCCAGTACTTC. Filled out from reference TRBV9 and TRBJ2-5, the complete variable domain reads DSGVTQTPKHLITATGQRVTLRCSPRSGDLSVYWYQQSLDQGLQFLIQYYNGEERAKGNILERFSAQQFPDLHSELNLSSLELGDSALYFCASSVAGGGKETQYFGPGTRLLVL.

The chain has TRBV19 and TRBJ1-1; weak D call: TRBD1 (6 bases). Germline V gene data show CDR1 as LNHDA and CDR2 as SQIVND (reference sequence). Trimming took 6 bases from V and 6 from J, leaving 17 bases between them. The CDR3 is 14 amino acids. CDR3 residues: CASSLGGAGAEAFF. The CDR3 region has the DNA TGTGCCAGTAGCCTAGGGGGGGCGGGAGCTGAAGCTTTCTTT.

The chain joins TRBV7-8 to TRBJ1-2; no clear D gene. The CDR3 loop spans 16 amino acids. With 4 bases removed from V and 4 bases from J, the gap between germline ends came to 19 bases. CDR1 and CDR2 (germline): SGHVS, FQNEAQ. CDR3 loop: CASSSRGSPGGYGYTF. The DNA for the CDR3 is TGTGCCAGCAGCTCCCGGGGAAGTCCGGGAGGCTATGGCTACACCTTC.

V is TRBV9 and J is TRBJ2-5, with TRBD1 identical over 8 bases. The CDR3 is made up of 16 amino acids. The germline gives CDR1 SGDLS, CDR2 YYNGEE. The V gene end was trimmed by 0 bases and the J gene end by 5 bases; junction bases not matched to a gene: 9. The CDR3 nucleotides read TGTGCCAGCAGCGTAGGCTCGAGACAGGGGACCGAGACCCAGTACTTC. It translates to CASSVGSRQGTETQYF.